This T cell receptor (beta chain) was sequenced in a study of cytomegalovirus exposure and HLA in healthy donors. Study overall: A previous analysis identified 100 million to 120 million unique TCR beta sequences derived from roughly 190 million T cells. Study-wide results and limits: Most TCR sequences proved rare, with some public TCRs found in many donors.

It was with 60 Vbeta and 13 Jbeta primers that the PCR ran. Only in-frame clones appear in the TCRdb table, and some are missing; sequencing was by immunoSEQ multiplex PCR. Its table records 200,000 to 250,000 clones. Turning to this clone: Its antigen is unidentified.

Germline CDR1 LNHDA, CDR2 SQIVND (reference sequence). The CDR3 length is 14 residues. V lost 3 bases and J lost 3, with 11 bases in between. The sample consisted of PBMCs. The chain combines TRBV19 with TRBJ1-1; D possibly corresponds to TRBD1 (6 bases). The receptor's source is a girl aged 2 to 10 in good health and CMV-seropositive. DNA for the CDR3: TGTGCCAGTAGTATGAGGGGGAGAGACACTGAAGCTTTCTTT. Encoded protein: CASSMRGRDTEAFF. Based on the CDR3 plus reference TRBV19 and TRBJ1-1, the full variable domain is DGGITQSPKYLFRKEGQNVTLSCEQNLNHDAMYWYRQDPGQGLRLIYYSQIVNDFQKGDIAEGYSVSREKKESFPLTVTSAQKNPTAFYLCASSMRGRDTEAFFGQGTRLTVV.